This TCR beta chain was recorded in a study of shared clonotypes between healthy human individuals. Whole-study results and caveats: Investigators expected sequencing depth to affect clonotype sharing among donors. Investigators collected only blood, and repertoires in tissues likely differ.

Donors comprised only Caucasian adults living in Nashville, Tennessee. The assay was carried out at the deep level. TCRdb's table, derived via immunoSEQ multiplex PCR, lists solely in-frame clones and lacks some. The table lists 450,000 to 600,000 clones, around 79% of them singletons. Notes on this clone: The antigen remains undetermined. This may come from a read error, since a much larger clone is one base off.

The clonotype originates from a woman aged 40 to 49 in good health. Some clones in this sample may be carry-over from other donors' samples. Sequenced sample: PBMCs.

Here the CDR3 DNA reads TGTGCCGGCAGCCCCCGGGGGGGCGGGAGGACCTACGAGCAGTACTTC. Encoded protein: CAGSPRGGGRTYEQYF. This sequence joins TRBV7-2 and TRBJ2-7; 8 bases are shared with TRBD2. The CDR3 loop spans 16 amino acids. Germline V gene sequence: CDR1 SGHTA, CDR2 FQGNSA.